The 15 T cell receptor beta chains presented below share a single source sample, sequenced in a study of blood T cell repertoires in COVID-19. Libraries were prepared by immunoSEQ multiplex PCR; TCRdb keeps only in-frame clonotypes and omits some of them. The sample records approximately 350,000 clones, over 70% being singletons. The sequenced sample was peripheral blood. The receptor set was obtained from a man aged 25-45 years with active or convalescent COVID-19.

This CDR3 reads CASRSTGGYEQYF. As DNA, the CDR3 is TGTGCCAGCAGGTCGACAGGGGGCTACGAGCAGTACTTC. The gene calls are TRBV6-5 and TRBJ2-7; 9 bases line up with TRBD1. The CDR3 is 13 amino acids. Germline-derived CDR1 and CDR2 are MNHEY and SVGAGI. V shed 6 bases and J 3 bases; nucleotides not matched to a gene: 3.

This chain connects TRBV29-1 to TRBJ1-4; 10 nucleotides match TRBD1. This CDR3 has 14 residues. J lost 10 bases, V lost 7 bases, and 12 bases had no gene match. Germline CDR1 SQVTM, CDR2 ANQGSEA. The CDR3 reads CSAGTGVQEGKLFF. CDR3 sequence (DNA): TGCAGCGCCGGGACAGGGGTCCAGGAAGGAAAACTGTTTTTT.

V usage is TRBV7-2 and J usage is TRBJ1-4; D remains ambiguous. The length of the CDR3 is 17 residues. Trimming shortened V by 1 base and J by 0 bases, and 12 bases separated the two germline ends. Germline-derived CDR1 and CDR2 are SGHTA and FQGNSA. The CDR3 DNA sequence: TGTGCCAGCAGCTTAGTAGGAGGGATCGCAACTAATGAAAAACTGTTTTTT. It codes for CASSLVGGIATNEKLFF.

The chain uses TRBV11-2 and TRBJ2-7, with 9 bases identical to TRBD1. CDR3 size: 19 residues. V shed 2 bases, J shed 2 bases, and the junction held 16 bases outside the gene matches. Germline loops: CDR1 SGHAT, CDR2 FQNNGV. The CDR3 protein is CASSLSHRGRRIRPYEQYF. As DNA, the CDR3 is TGTGCCAGCAGCTTATCGCACAGGGGGCGTCGAATCCGCCCCTACGAGCAGTACTTC.

CDR3 sequence: CASSQDLTGGYEAFF. CDR3 nucleotides: TGCGCCAGCAGCCAAGATCTGACAGGGGGTTATGAAGCTTTCTTT. The genes are TRBV4-3 and TRBJ1-1; TRBD1 matches at 9 bases. Germline loops: CDR1 LGHNA, CDR2 YSLEER. J gave up 7 bases and V 0 bases, and 6 bases lay outside the gene matches. This CDR3 is built from 15 residues.

The V and J genes are TRBV9 and TRBJ2-1; no clear D gene. V lost 3 bases, J lost 8 bases, and 15 bases lay in between. Germline V lookup: CDR1 SGDLS, CDR2 YYNGEE. This CDR3 is built from 14 residues. CDR3 loop: CASSASSTRDEQFF. CDR3 nucleotides: TGTGCCAGCAGCGCCAGCTCGACCCGGGATGAGCAGTTCTTC.

J is TRBJ2-7 and V is TRBV29-1, with 11 bases fitting TRBD2. CDR1 is SQVTM and CDR2 is ANQGSEA in the germline V gene. The CDR3 is 15 residues long. The V segment lost 3 bases and the J segment 0 bases; nucleotides outside the gene matches: 4. CDR3 protein: CSVEGLAGGSYEQYF. The CDR3 bases are TGCAGCGTTGAGGGGCTAGCGGGAGGCTCCTACGAGCAGTACTTC.

The table lists this clone with many counts. At the DNA level, this CDR3 is encoded by other sequences in the same sample as well. The chain carries TRBV19 and TRBJ1-5, with D possibly TRBD1 on 6 matching bases. V shed 3 bases and J shed 6 bases, with 9 bases lying between them. The CDR3 extends over 13 amino acids. The germline CDR1 and CDR2 sequences are LNHDA and SQIVND (reference sequence). The chain's CDR3 is CASSMGGGQPQHF. The CDR3 DNA sequence: TGTGCCAGTAGTATGGGAGGGGGTCAGCCCCAGCATTTT. Full variable domain (outside the CDR3, taken from reference TRBV19 and TRBJ1-5): DGGITQSPKYLFRKEGQNVTLSCEQNLNHDAMYWYRQDPGQGLRLIYYSQIVNDFQKGDIAEGYSVSREKKESFPLTVTSAQKNPTAFYLCASSMGGGQPQHFGDGTRLSIL.

The chain is built from TRBV2 and TRBJ2-7, with 10 bases that match TRBD2. V was pared by 6 bases and J by 4 bases, with 15 bases of the junction left unmatched. The CDR3 extends over 17 amino acids. Germline CDR1 SNHLY, CDR2 FYNNEI. The CDR3 here is CASSASRLAGAIYEQYF. The DNA of the CDR3 is TGTGCCAGCAGCGCCTCGCGGCTAGCGGGAGCAATTTACGAGCAGTACTTC.

The genes are TRBV19 and TRBJ1-1, with unresolved D. Trimming stripped 5 bases from V and 5 bases from J, with 12 bases between. The CDR3 consists of 13 residues. The V gene's germline CDR1 is LNHDA and CDR2 SQIVND (reference sequence). For the CDR3, the DNA is TGTGCCAGTAGTGAGGCGCCGGGGACTGAAGCTTTCTTT. The encoded protein is CASSEAPGTEAFF. The whole variable domain, remainder taken from reference TRBV19 and TRBJ1-1, is DGGITQSPKYLFRKEGQNVTLSCEQNLNHDAMYWYRQDPGQGLRLIYYSQIVNDFQKGDIAEGYSVSREKKESFPLTVTSAQKNPTAFYLCASSEAPGTEAFFGQGTRLTVV.

The chain links TRBV9 to TRBJ1-2, with D hard to call. This CDR3 region has 11 residues. V lost 4 bases and J lost 5, with 6 bases in between. CDR1 and CDR2 from the germline V gene are SGDLS and YYNGEE. CDR3 region: CASSSIYGYTF. The CDR3 region has the DNA TGTGCCAGCAGCTCTATATATGGCTACACCTTC.

This clone was counted only a few times. This chain connects TRBV10-3 to TRBJ2-2; D is possibly TRBD2 (6 bases). The V end was cut by 0 bases, the J end by 5 bases, with 7 bases between. This CDR3 comprises 14 residues. Germline V gene data show CDR1 as ENHRY and CDR2 as SYGVKD. The CDR3 nucleotides are TGTGCCATCAGTGAGTCCGGGAGAACCGGGGAGCTGTTTTTT. This gives the protein CAISESGRTGELFF.

The V call is TRBV27, the J call TRBJ2-7, with 7 bases aligning to TRBD2. Trimming removed 8 bases from V and 6 bases from J; junction bases left unmatched: 13. CDR1 and CDR2 from the germline V gene are MNHEY and SMNVEV (reference sequence). This CDR3 is built from 14 residues. The CDR3 loop is CASWGGMVGLEQYF. The DNA for the CDR3 is TGTGCCAGCTGGGGGGGGATGGTGGGGCTCGAGCAGTACTTC.

The gene calls are TRBV10-3 and TRBJ2-2, with 8 bases identical to TRBD1. The V and J ends lost 8 bases and 7 bases, in that order; junction bases with no gene match: 9. Germline CDR1 and CDR2: ENHRY and SYGVKD. The CDR3 is 14 amino acids. The CDR3 coding sequence is TGTGCCATCGGCCCAGGGGGCATTAGCGGGGAGCTGTTTTTT. It is translated as CAIGPGGISGELFF.

This clone was observed many times. This sequence joins TRBV7-2 and TRBJ2-3; weak D call: TRBD2 (6 bases). Looked up from germline, CDR1 is SGHTA and CDR2 is FQGNSA. The V end lost 6 bases, the J end lost 3 bases, and 13 bases lay between the germline ends. The CDR3 sequence is 14 residues long. This chain's CDR3 is CASRPGRSTDTQYF. The CDR3 nucleotides read TGTGCCAGCAGGCCCGGGAGAAGTACAGATACGCAGTATTTT.